This record concerns one TCR beta chain sequence. This clonotype has more than one count but fewer than ten. Its antigen remains undetermined. Per-nucleotide qualities are absent, and no much larger clonotype sits a single base away. This sample's time point label indicates: persistent/refractory GD, antithyroid drugs over 5 years with positive TRAb. RNA was extracted from PBMCs in TRIzol for both TCR sequencing and RNA sequencing. Graves' disease was diagnosed according to American Thyroid Association guidelines. Patients for the study were recruited at an endocrinology department in Xi'an, China. Each patient gave approximately 9.7 milliliters of peripheral blood, collected in an EDTA anticoagulant tube. Ficoll Paque Plus density gradient separation was used to isolate PBMCs, and no additional T cell sorting was done. RNA quality was checked with an Agilent 2100 Bioanalyzer and agarose gel, and concentration with a NanoDrop 2000.

Measured from the cysteine to the phenylalanine, the CDR3 is 14 residues long. Kept here is only the CDR3 DNA, which spans 42 bases and is read in frame from base 1. V loses 5 bases, J loses 9 bases, and the germline ends lie 14 bases apart. This specimen belongs to a study of regulatory T cells in long-lasting Graves disease (dated by TCRdb to 2020 to 2022). In the study overall: To count as having persistent Graves' disease, a patient had to have received antithyroid drug treatment for over 5 years with TSH receptor autoantibodies remaining persistently positive. The study was registered as a clinical trial and conducted in China. Peripheral blood TCR sequencing and RNA sequencing compared persistent Graves' disease patients with newly diagnosed Graves' disease patients. A total of roughly 33 samples underwent TCR sequencing: around 13 from persistent and roughly 20 from newly diagnosed Graves' disease patients. On average, persistent Graves' disease patients in the clinical cohort had been on antithyroid drugs for approximately ten years. The paper's findings and limits, for the study overall: Lower TCR Shannon entropy and fewer highly expanded clones were observed in persistent Graves' disease patients than in newly diagnosed patients, which suggested clonal expansion. The authors noted that the small sample size was a limitation that may lower accuracy. Peripheral blood alone was examined, since thyroid tissue, which constituted the primary lesion, could not be accessed. Preferential use of TRBV28, TRBJ1-2 and TRBJ2-5 was observed in persistent disease, whereas TRBV20-1 and TRBJ2-1 were favored in newly diagnosed disease. A larger number of public clonotypes was shared among persistent patients (more than 2,500) than among newly diagnosed patients (about 990). Sequencing and analysis were limited to the TCR beta chain.

Receptors were amplified or captured by multiplex PCR. Sequenced on an Illumina HiSeq 4000. To build TCR beta libraries, CDR3 regions were amplified by Arm-PCR using iRepertoire HTBI primers. PCR products were gel purified before sequencing. In the paper's pipeline: Gene usage analysis of CDR3 amino acid clonotypes used the 55 to 80 TRBV and more than 13 TRBJ segments found across samples. COPE and FqMerger were used to merge filtered high-quality paired reads into contigs. BLAST was used to align contigs to the IMGT TRBV, TRBD and TRBJ reference genes, and CDR3 was defined following IMGT. Any clonotype with a frequency above 0.1% was classified as a highly expanded clone. Shannon entropy served as the measure of repertoire diversity, while the Gini coefficient captured V-J evenness. A clonotype found in more than one individual was treated as public. TCRdb handled the public reads itself, with Q25 trimming in fastp and clone calling in MiXCR, and kept productive beta chains. Rows matching on CDR3 protein sequence are summarized as one entry with the most common DNA and genes. The V and J calls, along with clone size, are taken from TCRdb and not from the paper's own processing. The sample table shows 600,000 to 800,000 distinct CDR3 sequences, and 25% to 35% are seen once. The ten largest clones represent 40% to 50% of the sample.

Source: peripheral blood mononuclear cells (PBMCs), taken when the disease was refractory, from a patient treated with antithyroid drugs. The sequence is built from TRBV12-3 or TRBV12-4 and TRBJ1-6; possibly the D gene is TRBD1, per 5 matching bases. This TCR was sampled from a female donor with Graves disease. The nucleotides are TGTGCCAGCAGTCTACAGGAATTAGGTTCACCCCTCCACTTT. Its protein is CASSLQELGSPLHF.